Shown below are 3 T cell receptor beta chains from a single sample sequenced in a study of shared clonotypes between healthy human individuals. Data came from immunoSEQ multiplex PCR; TCRdb stores just in-frame clones and leaves some out. Here the sample spans millions of clones, approximately 95% being singletons. Sequenced sample: naive CD4+ T cells sorted from blood. Subset indicated: CD45RA+ positively selected. These receptors were obtained from a man aged 18-30 years in good health.

Details on this clone: A junction boundary mismatches the germline segment, possibly from a read error. J is TRBJ1-1 and V is TRBV4-1, with D maybe TRBD1 (6 bases). CDR3 length: 13 amino acids. CDR1 MGHRA and CDR2 YSYEKL come from the germline V gene. The DNA for the CDR3 is TGTGCCAGCCAGTCCACAGGGAGCACTGAAGCTTTCTTT. As protein: CASQSTGSTEAFF.

The chain is built from TRBV10-3 and TRBJ1-2; D perhaps matches TRBD1 (5 bases). Germline V gene lookup returns CDR1 ENHRY and CDR2 SYGVKD. The V gene lost 7 bases and the J gene lost 8 bases, with 17 bases spanning the gap. The CDR3 is 13 amino acids. The CDR3 sequence: CAITGRGEMGYTF. The CDR3, as DNA: TGTGCCATCACCGGGAGGGGCGAGATGGGCTACACCTTC.

This rearrangement joins TRBV11-2 to TRBJ2-5; 10 bases map to TRBD2. The CDR3 spans 16 residues. The ends lost 1 base at V and 4 bases at J; junction bases unmatched: 6. Germline CDR1 is SGHAT and CDR2 is FQNNGV. In nucleotides, the CDR3 is TGTGCCAGCAGCTTAGTAGGCAGCGGGAGGGGAGAGACCCAGTACTTC. Translated, it gives CASSLVGSGRGETQYF. Filled out from reference TRBV11-2 and TRBJ2-5, the complete variable domain reads EAGVAQSPRYKIIEKRQSVAFWCNPISGHATLYWYQQILGQGPKLLIQFQNNGVVDDSQLPKDRFSAERLKGVDSTLKIQPAKLEDSAVYLCASSLVGSGRGETQYFGPGTRLLVL.